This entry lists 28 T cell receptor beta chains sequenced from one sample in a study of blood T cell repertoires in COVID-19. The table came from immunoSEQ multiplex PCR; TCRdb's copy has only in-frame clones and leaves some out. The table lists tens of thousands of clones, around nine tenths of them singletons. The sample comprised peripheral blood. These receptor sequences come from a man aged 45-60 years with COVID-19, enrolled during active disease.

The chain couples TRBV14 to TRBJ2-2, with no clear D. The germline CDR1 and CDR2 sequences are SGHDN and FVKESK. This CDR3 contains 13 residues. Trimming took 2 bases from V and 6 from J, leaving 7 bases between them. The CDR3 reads CASSQLVSGELFF. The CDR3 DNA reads TGTGCCAGCAGCCAACTAGTGTCCGGGGAGCTGTTTTTT.

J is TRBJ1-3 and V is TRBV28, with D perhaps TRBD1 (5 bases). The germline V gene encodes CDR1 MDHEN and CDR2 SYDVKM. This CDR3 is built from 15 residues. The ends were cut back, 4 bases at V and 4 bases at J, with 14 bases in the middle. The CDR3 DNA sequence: TGTGCCAGCAGTTCAAGCGGGGGGTTCGGAAACACCATATATTTT. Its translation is CASSSSGGFGNTIYF.

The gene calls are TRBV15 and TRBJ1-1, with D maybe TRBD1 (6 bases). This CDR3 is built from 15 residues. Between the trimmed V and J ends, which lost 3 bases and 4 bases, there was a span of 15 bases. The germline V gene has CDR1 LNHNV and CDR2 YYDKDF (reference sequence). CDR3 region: CATSRLLTGSTEAFF. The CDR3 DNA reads TGTGCCACCAGCAGGCTCCTAACAGGGAGCACTGAAGCTTTCTTT.

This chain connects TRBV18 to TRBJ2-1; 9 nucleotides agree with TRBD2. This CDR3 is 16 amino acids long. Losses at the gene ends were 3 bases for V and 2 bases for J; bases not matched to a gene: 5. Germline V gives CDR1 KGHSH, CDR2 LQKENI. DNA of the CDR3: TGTGCCAGCTCACCGAGTCGGACTAGCGCCTACAATGAGCAGTTCTTC. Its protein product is CASSPSRTSAYNEQFF.

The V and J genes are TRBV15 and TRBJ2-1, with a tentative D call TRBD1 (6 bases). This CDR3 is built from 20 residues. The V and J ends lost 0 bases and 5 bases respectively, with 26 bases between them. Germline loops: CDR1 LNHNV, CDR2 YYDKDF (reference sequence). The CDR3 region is CATSRDRVGTRGGIDNEQFF. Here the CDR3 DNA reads TGTGCCACCAGCAGAGATCGAGTTGGGACCAGGGGCGGAATTGACAATGAGCAGTTCTTC.

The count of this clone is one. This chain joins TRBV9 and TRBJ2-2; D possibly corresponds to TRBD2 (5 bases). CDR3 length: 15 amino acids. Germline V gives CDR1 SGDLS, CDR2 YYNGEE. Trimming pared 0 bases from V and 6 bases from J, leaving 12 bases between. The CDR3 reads CASSVGSGWSGELFF. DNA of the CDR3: TGTGCCAGCAGCGTAGGGTCGGGGTGGTCCGGGGAGCTGTTTTTT.

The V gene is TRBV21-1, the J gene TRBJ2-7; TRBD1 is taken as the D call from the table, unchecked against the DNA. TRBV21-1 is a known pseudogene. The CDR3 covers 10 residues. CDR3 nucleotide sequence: TGTGCCAGCAGCTGGCCCAAGCAGTACTTC. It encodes CASSWPKQYF.

The CDR3 is CASSFSLRLAENYEQYF. CDR3 sequence (DNA): TGTGCCAGCAGTTTTAGTTTGCGTCTAGCGGAAAACTACGAGCAGTACTTC. J is TRBJ2-7 and V is TRBV28; TRBD2 matches at 7 bases. The CDR3 is 17 amino acids. V shed 3 bases and J 3 bases; nucleotides not matched to a gene: 14. Germline V gene lookup returns CDR1 MDHEN and CDR2 SYDVKM.

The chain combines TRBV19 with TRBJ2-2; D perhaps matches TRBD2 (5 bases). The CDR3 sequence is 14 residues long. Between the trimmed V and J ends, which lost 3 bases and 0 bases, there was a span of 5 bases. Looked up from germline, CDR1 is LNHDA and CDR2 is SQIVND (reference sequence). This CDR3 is CASSMGANTGELFF. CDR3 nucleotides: TGTGCCAGTAGTATGGGAGCGAACACCGGGGAGCTGTTTTTT. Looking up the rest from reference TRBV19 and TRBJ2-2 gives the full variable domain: DGGITQSPKYLFRKEGQNVTLSCEQNLNHDAMYWYRQDPGQGLRLIYYSQIVNDFQKGDIAEGYSVSREKKESFPLTVTSAQKNPTAFYLCASSMGANTGELFFGEGSRLTVL.

The CDR3 bases are TGTGCCAGCAGCTTGGAGAGTGAGTACGAGCAGTACTTC. Translation gives CASSLESEYEQYF. J is TRBJ2-7 and V is TRBV5-8, with D unclear. CDR3 size: 13 residues. From germline, CDR1 is SGHTS and CDR2 YDEGEE. Trimming took off 0 bases at V and 4 bases at J, with 8 bases between the two ends.

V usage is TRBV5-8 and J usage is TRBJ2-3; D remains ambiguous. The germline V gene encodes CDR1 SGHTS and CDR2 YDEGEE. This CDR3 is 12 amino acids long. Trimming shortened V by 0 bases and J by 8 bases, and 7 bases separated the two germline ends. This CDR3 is CASSLELVTQYF. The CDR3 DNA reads TGTGCCAGCAGCTTGGAGCTTGTTACGCAGTATTTT.

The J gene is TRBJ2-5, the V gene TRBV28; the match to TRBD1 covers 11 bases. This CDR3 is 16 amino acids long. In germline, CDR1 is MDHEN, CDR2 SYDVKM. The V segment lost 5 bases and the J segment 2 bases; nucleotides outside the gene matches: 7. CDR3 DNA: TGTGCCAGCAGTCTCAGGACAGGGGGCGGGCAAGAGACCCAGTACTTC. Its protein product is CASSLRTGGGQETQYF.

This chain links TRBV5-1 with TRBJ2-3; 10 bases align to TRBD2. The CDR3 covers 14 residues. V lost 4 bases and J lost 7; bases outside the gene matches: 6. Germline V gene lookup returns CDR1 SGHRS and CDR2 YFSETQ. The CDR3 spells CASSPSGRYNTQYF. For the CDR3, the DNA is TGCGCCAGCAGCCCTAGCGGGAGATATAATACGCAGTATTTT.

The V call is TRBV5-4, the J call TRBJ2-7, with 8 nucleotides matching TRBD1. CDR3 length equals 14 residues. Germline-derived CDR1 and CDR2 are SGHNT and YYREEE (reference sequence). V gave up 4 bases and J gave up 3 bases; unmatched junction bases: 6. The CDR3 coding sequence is TGTGCCAGCAGCCGTGGACAGGGACGCTACGAGCAGTACTTC. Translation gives CASSRGQGRYEQYF.

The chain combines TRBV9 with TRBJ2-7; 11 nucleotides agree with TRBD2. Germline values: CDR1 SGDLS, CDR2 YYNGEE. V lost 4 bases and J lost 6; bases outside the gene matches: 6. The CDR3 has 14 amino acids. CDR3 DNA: TGTGCCAGCAGCCCCACTAGCGGGAGAACCGAGCAGTACTTC. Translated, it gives CASSPTSGRTEQYF.

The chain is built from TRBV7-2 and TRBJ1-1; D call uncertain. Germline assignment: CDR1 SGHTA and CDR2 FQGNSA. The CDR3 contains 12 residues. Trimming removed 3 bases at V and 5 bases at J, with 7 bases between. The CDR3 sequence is CASSFGLTEAFF. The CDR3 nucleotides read TGTGCCAGCAGCTTTGGGCTGACTGAAGCTTTCTTT.

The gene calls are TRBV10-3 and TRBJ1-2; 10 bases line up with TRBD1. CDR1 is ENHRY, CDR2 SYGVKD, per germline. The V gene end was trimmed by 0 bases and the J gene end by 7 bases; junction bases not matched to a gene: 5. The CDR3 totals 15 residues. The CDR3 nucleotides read TGTGCCATCAGTGAGTCGAGACAGGGGGCGCGTGGCTACACCTTC. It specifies CAISESRQGARGYTF.

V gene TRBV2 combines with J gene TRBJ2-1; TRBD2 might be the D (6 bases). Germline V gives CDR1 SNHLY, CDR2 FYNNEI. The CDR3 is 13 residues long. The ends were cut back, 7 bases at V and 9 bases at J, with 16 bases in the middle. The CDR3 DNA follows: TGTGCCAGCATCGCTAGCGCCCTCGGTGAGCAGTTCTTC. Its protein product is CASIASALGEQFF.

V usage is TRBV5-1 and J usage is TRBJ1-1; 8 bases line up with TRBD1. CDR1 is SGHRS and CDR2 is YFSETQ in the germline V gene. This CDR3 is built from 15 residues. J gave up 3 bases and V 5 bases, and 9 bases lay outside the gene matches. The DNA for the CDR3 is TGCGCCAGCAGTCGTATCACCAGGGGGCACACTGAAGCTTTCTTT. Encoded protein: CASSRITRGHTEAFF.

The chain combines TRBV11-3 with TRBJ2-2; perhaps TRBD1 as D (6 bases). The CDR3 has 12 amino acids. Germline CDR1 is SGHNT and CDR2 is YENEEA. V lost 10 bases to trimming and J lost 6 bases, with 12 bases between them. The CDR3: CATQGMAGELFF. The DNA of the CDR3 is TGTGCCACACAGGGTATGGCCGGGGAGCTGTTTTTT. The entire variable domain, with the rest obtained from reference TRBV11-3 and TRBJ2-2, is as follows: EAGVVQSPRYKIIEKKQPVAFWCNPISGHNTLYWYLQNLGQGPELLIRYENEEAVDDSQLPKDRFSAERLKGVDSTLKIQPAELGDSAVYLCATQGMAGELFFGEGSRLTVL.

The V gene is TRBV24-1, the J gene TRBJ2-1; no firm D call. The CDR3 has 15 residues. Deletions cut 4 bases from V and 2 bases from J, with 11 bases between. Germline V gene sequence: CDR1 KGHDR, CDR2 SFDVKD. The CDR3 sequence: CATSDSYRPYNEQFF. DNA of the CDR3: TGTGCCACCAGTGACTCGTATCGTCCCTACAATGAGCAGTTCTTC.

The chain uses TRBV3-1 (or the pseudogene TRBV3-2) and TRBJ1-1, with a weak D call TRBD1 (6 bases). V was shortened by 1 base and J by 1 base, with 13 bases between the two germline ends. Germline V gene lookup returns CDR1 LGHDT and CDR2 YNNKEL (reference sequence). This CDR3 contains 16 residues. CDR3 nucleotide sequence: TGTGCCAGCAGCCAAGCTCAGGGGCCCCGGAACACTGAAGCTTTCTTT. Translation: CASSQAQGPRNTEAFF.

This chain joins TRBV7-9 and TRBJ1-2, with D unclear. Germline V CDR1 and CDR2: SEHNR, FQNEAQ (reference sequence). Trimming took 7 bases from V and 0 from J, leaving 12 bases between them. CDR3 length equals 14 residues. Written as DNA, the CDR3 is TGTGCCAGCACCGCCACTCTAGCTAACTATGGCTACACCTTC. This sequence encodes CASTATLANYGYTF.

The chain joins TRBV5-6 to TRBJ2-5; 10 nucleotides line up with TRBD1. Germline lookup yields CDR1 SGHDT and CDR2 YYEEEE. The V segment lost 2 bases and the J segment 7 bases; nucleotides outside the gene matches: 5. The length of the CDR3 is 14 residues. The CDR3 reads CASSFDRGQGTQYF. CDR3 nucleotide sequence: TGTGCCAGCAGCTTTGACAGGGGGCAGGGGACCCAGTACTTC.

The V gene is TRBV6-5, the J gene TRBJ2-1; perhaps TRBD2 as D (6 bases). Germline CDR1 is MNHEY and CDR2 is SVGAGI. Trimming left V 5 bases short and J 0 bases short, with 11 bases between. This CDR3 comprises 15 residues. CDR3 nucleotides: TGTGCCAGCAGTAGGGACGGGAGCTCCTACAATGAGCAGTTCTTC. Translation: CASSRDGSSYNEQFF.

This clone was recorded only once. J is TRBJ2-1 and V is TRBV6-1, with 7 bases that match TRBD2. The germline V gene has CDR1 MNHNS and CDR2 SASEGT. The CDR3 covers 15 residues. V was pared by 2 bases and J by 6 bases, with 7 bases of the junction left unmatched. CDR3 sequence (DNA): TGTGCCAGCAGTGAAATAGGACTAGTTGGCAATGAGCAGTTCTTC. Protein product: CASSEIGLVGNEQFF.

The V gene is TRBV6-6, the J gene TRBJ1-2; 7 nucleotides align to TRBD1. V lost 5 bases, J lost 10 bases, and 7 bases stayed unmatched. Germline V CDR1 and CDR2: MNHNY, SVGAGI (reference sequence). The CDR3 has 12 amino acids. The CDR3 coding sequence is TGTGCCAGCAGTCCCCGACAGGGAAACTACACCTTC. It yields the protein CASSPRQGNYTF.

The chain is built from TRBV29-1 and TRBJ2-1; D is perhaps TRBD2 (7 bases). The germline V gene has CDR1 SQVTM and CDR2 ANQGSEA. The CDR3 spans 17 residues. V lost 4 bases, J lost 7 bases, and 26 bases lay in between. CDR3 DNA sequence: TGCAGCGTTGGAAAAAACTTCGGCGGGGGCATCGTAAATGAGCAGTTCTTC. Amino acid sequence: CSVGKNFGGGIVNEQFF.